This TCR beta chain was observed in a study of beta chain features in type 1 diabetes (dated by TCRdb to the late 2010s). About the investigation overall: Mean age, gender distribution, total cell number and subset yield were not different between patients and healthy donors. A total of approximately 110,000,000 sorted cells were examined across all samples, and a strong correlation was observed between cell number per subset and RNA yield. In the study, recently diagnosed type 1 diabetes patients and matched healthy donors were compared on the TCRB repertoires of their sorted circulating CD4+ T cell subsets. Regulatory and stem cell-like memory subsets were obtained from only 8 patients and roughly 8 healthy donors, while naive and central memory subsets were obtained from all 30 or so donors.

This clone was seen more than once but under ten times. What antigen it recognizes has not been identified. The input lacks base qualities; no much larger clone sits a single base away. The High Capacity cDNA Reverse Transcription Kit was used to reverse transcribe all of the isolated RNA, meaning that expressed TCRB transcripts were what got sequenced. Deep immunoSEQ sequencing was applied to naive, central memory and regulatory T cell samples, giving an average of about 3.4 million total reads per sample. Sorted cells were lysed in RLT buffer, and RNA was extracted using DNase-treated RNeasy Micro or Mini kits according to cell number. Each cell subset was processed separately to prevent cross-contamination, with patient and healthy donor samples processed together. The immunoSEQ multiplex PCR was used to amplify TCRB sequences from cDNA, generating 87-bp fragments that spanned the CDR3 region. Sequencing of the amplicons was performed on the Illumina HiSeq platform. In the paper's pipeline: PCR bias was computationally corrected using synthetic template baselines, reads within Hamming distance 2 were collapsed, and singletons that could not be merged were discarded. Reads were aligned against IMGT so that V, D and J genes, CDR3 length and insertions or deletions at six rearrangement sites could be assigned. Within each subset, clonotype counts were normalized to sorted cell number, after which true diversity and Gini coefficients were computed with the tcR R package. The overlap coefficient, calculated on TCRB nucleotide sequences, was used to quantify repertoire sharing. Out-of-frame TCRB sequences from naive cells were analyzed to stand in for the pre-selection repertoire. Here the immuneACCESS table is served through TCRdb, limited to in-frame sequences with V and J called. Missing clones are a known gap in these copies; in checked studies unresolved V genes cover under half, and the rest lacks a known reason. V, J and clone size reflect that table, while D and trimming were determined from the DNA. The sample table records a few hundred thousand clones; over 9.5% of these occur just once. The ten largest clones add up to approximately 0.011% of the sample.

In the germline V gene, CDR1 corresponds to SGHAT and CDR2 to FQNNGV. The CDR3, cysteine through phenylalanine, is 14 amino acids long. The CDR3 DNA has 42 bases and is translated from base 1. V is pruned by 5 bases and J by 1 base, leaving 4 bases of the junction without a gene match. The investigation overall reported the following: Because cDNA was sequenced instead of genomic DNA, activated cells with high expression could be over-represented, although the groups did not differ in activation or CD3 levels. PCR might favor shorter templates, but patient and control samples were amplified and corrected together, so any skew would affect both groups equally. Naive, central memory and regulatory TCRB repertoires appeared to be more similar among patients than among healthy donors. In all four CD4+ subsets, TCRB CDR3 length was moderately but significantly shorter in type 1 diabetes patients. HLA sub-analyses involved small numbers of individuals, so any influence of HLA type on TCRB rearrangement remained unresolved. At VDJ recombination sites, patients with type 1 diabetes made fewer insertions and deleted more nucleotides, a pattern implying thymic rearrangement abnormalities.

Each donor gave one peripheral blood draw, around 100 mL on average, collected into heparinised tubes. Using a panel that included CD45RO, CCR7, CD25, CD127, CD95 and CD27, naive, central memory, regulatory and stem cell-like memory CD4+ T cells were sorted on a BD FACSAria II. All sorted populations exceeded 95% purity. Right away, PBMCs were isolated by Lymphoprep density gradient centrifugation and were stained directly, with no culture step. So that batch effects would be minimized, each experiment stained and sorted samples in pairs, pairing one healthy donor with one patient. This TCR was sampled from a woman aged 18-29 years with type 1 diabetes. The chain is assembled from TRBV11-2 and TRBJ1-2; TRBD1 agrees with 7 junctional bases. Sequenced: naive CD4+ T cells from blood. What this sample's cell subset or site label stands for: true naive CD4+ T cells. At the DNA level, the sequence is TGTGCCAGCAGCCGGGGACAGCATAACTATGGCTACACCTTC. This translates into CASSRGQHNYGYTF.